This T cell receptor (beta chain) was profiled in a study of shared clonotypes between healthy human individuals. V shed 3 bases, J shed 3 bases, and the junction held 7 bases outside the gene matches. This CDR3 is built from 18 residues. Germline CDR1 reads SGHVS; CDR2 reads FQNEAQ. Method: immunoSEQ multiplex PCR; TCRdb's copy keeps in-frame clones and lacks some. The repertoire holds roughly 380,000 clones, about 96% seen once, with about 0.32% in the top ten. To make CD8 memory, CD45RO+ cells were put together with CCR7-negative CD45RA+ TemRA cells. The material sequenced was memory CD8+ T cells sorted from blood. The subset here: CD45RO+ cells pooled with CCR7-negative TemRA cells. This receptor was obtained from a young man in good health. The genes are TRBV7-8 and TRBJ2-1; TRBD2 matches at 14 bases. CDR3 bases: TGTGCCAGCAGCTTGGGACTAGCGGGAGTCCCCGGCTACAATGAGCAGTTCTTC. Amino acid sequence: CASSLGLAGVPGYNEQFF.